Included here is one TCR beta chain sequence, with context. Its target is not known. Sequence at one end of the junction differs from germline and may be a read error. RNA transcripts provided the source from which TCR beta CDR3 regions were amplified. When the TCR CDR3 underwent first-round RT-PCR, the HTBI primer set was used. TCRdb recomputed calls from the multiplex PCR reads with MiXCR, one row per CDR3 protein. The sample contains hundreds of thousands of distinct CDR3 sequences, around 45% of which appear only once. Any patient presenting with uncontrolled infection, other autoimmune disease, pregnancy or lactation was left out. The sample originates from a study of T cells in Graves' hyperthyroidism and ophthalmopathy. Findings of the study overall: Among thyroid clonotypes expanded above 0.001, most also appeared in blood.

The TCR comes from a woman aged 18-35 years with Graves' hyperthyroidism. The sample taken for sequencing was peripheral blood or thyroid tissue (not recorded which).

The CDR3 nucleotides are TGCAACGTTGAGGGGCCTAGCGGAAGAGCCTACGAGCAGTACTTC. It specifies CNVEGPSGRAYEQYF. This sequence joins TRBV29-1 and TRBJ2-7; 7 bases agree with TRBD2. This CDR3 spans 15 amino acids. Germline assignment: CDR1 SQVTM and CDR2 ANQGSEA.